This is a list of T cell receptor beta chains from one sample in a study of multiple sclerosis patients with progressive multifocal leukoencephalopathy. Libraries were prepared by immunoSEQ multiplex PCR; TCRdb keeps only in-frame clonotypes and omits some of them. The table shows 29,000 or so clones, with roughly 89% occurring only once. Sample: PBMCs, taken from a patient treated with natalizumab. The receptors were gathered from a human donor with multiple sclerosis. Both conserved end residues are part of each CDR3. Each record gives: J gene, clone size, D gene, V gene, CDR3 DNA, CDR3 protein. The D gene is left open where the match is weak. Part of the rows lack a size; the others show once, few, many or a class for expanded clones.

TRBJ2-3 | once | TRBD1 | TRBV18 | TGTGCCAGCTCACCCCCGACAGGGGCCGGTGGTACGCAGTATTTT | CASSPPTGAGGTQYF
TRBJ2-5 | once | . | TRBV5-1 | TGCGCCAGCAGCCCAGAGGGGGTCCAAGAGACCCAGTACTTC | CASSPEGVQETQYF
TRBJ2-4 | . | . | TRBV19 | TGTGCCAGTAGTGGGGACACCCGGGGGGACATTCAGTACTTC | CASSGDTRGDIQYF
TRBJ1-5 | . | . | TRBV6-6 | TGTGCCAGCAGGGGTCTTATCAATCAGCCCCAGCATTTT | CASRGLINQPQHF
TRBJ2-7 | few | TRBD1 | TRBV10-3 | TGTGCCATCAGTGAGTGGCAGGGGGCGTACGAGCAGTACTTC | CAISEWQGAYEQYF
TRBJ2-3 | . | . | TRBV19 | TGTGCCAGTAGTAACAGCGGAGGTAGTGCAGATACGCAGTATTTT | CASSNSGGSADTQYF
TRBJ2-1 | . | TRBD1 | TRBV7-2 | TGTGCCAGCAGCCTCGGACAGGGCATCTACAATGAGCAGTTCTTC | CASSLGQGIYNEQFF
TRBJ2-1 | . | . | TRBV28 | TGTGCCAGCATGCCCCGACATATCCCCAACTACAATGAGCAGTTCTTC | CASMPRHIPNYNEQFF
TRBJ1-4 | . | TRBD1 | TRBV15 | TGTGCCACCAGCGGTAGCCCAGGGGGCCTGGGTGAAAAACTGTTTTTT | CATSGSPGGLGEKLFF
TRBJ1-2 | . | TRBD1 | TRBV7-6 | TGTGCCAGCAGCCCCGGGACAGCTAACTATGGCTACACCTTC | CASSPGTANYGYTF
TRBJ2-4 | . | TRBD1 | TRBV11-2 | TGTGCCAGCAGCTTACGGACAGGGGTAGGGGCCAAAAACATTCAGTACTTC | CASSLRTGVGAKNIQYF
TRBJ1-4 | few | . | TRBV4-3 | TGCGCCAGCAGCCAAGACACTTCAACTAATGAAAAACTGTTTTTT | CASSQDTSTNEKLFF
TRBJ2-1 | . | TRBD2 | TRBV5-1 | TGCGCCAGCAGCTTGGGATTGACTAGCGGGATCTACAATGAGCAGTTCTTC | CASSLGLTSGIYNEQFF
TRBJ2-7 | . | . | TRBV19 | TGTGCCAGTAGTATGGCTCCAGGGCCCTCCTACGAGCAGTACTTC | CASSMAPGPSYEQYF
TRBJ1-1 | . | . | TRBV2 | TGTGCCAGCAGTAACTGGGCAGGGAAGACTGAAGCTTTCTTT | CASSNWAGKTEAFF
TRBJ1-1 | once | . | TRBV4-2 | TGTGCCAGCAGCCACCGTGAAGTGCAGGGAGCTTTCTTT | CASSHREVQGAFF
TRBJ1-4 | . | . | TRBV28 | TGTGCCAGCAGCCGGACCGGGGCAACTAATGAAAAACTGTTTTTT | CASSRTGATNEKLFF
TRBJ1-1 | . | . | TRBV29-1 | TGCAGCGTTGAAGGCGTCCTCAATTTACAAGCTTTCTTT | CSVEGVLNLQAFF
TRBJ1-1 | . | . | TRBV9 | TGTGCCTCTCAAGGGAGAGGGACTGAAGCTTTCTTT | CASQGRGTEAFF
TRBJ1-2 | . | . | TRBV19 | TGTGCCAGCCTAGACACGATAGGACGGGGCTACACCTTC | CASLDTIGRGYTF
TRBJ2-3 | . | . | TRBV6-1 | TGTGCCAGCAGTGAAGCTCTTAGCGCAGATACGCAGTATTTT | CASSEALSADTQYF
TRBJ1-2 | . | TRBD1 | TRBV19 | TGTGCCAGTAGTATGGATGTCGGCAGGGGGAATGGCTACACCTTC | CASSMDVGRGNGYTF
TRBJ2-7 | . | TRBD1 | TRBV29-1 | TGCAGCGTTGAGGGCGACAGGGGATACTACGAGCAGTACTTC | CSVEGDRGYYEQYF
TRBJ2-1 | . | . | TRBV7-9 | TGTGCCAGCAGCTTATATGGCGACAATGAGCAGTTCTTC | CASSLYGDNEQFF
TRBJ1-1 | . | . | TRBV5-5 | TGTGCCAGCAGCTTTGGTGGCAGTCGGAACACTGAAGCTTTCTTT | CASSFGGSRNTEAFF
TRBJ1-2 | few | . | TRBV5-1 | TGCGCCAGCAGCGACACCTCAGGAGGATGGAGCTACACCTTC | CASSDTSGGWSYTF
TRBJ2-2 | . | TRBD1 | TRBV12-5 | TGTGCTAGTGGTGGATCCGGGACAGGATACACCGGGGAGCTGTTTTTT | CASGGSGTGYTGELFF
TRBJ2-3 | . | TRBD2 | TRBV5-4 | TGTGCCAGCAGCTTGCTAGCGGGCTCCACAGATACGCAGTATTTT | CASSLLAGSTDTQYF
TRBJ1-2 | . | TRBD1 | TRBV6-1 | TGTGCCACACAGGGGGCTTGGGGCTACACCTTC | CATQGAWGYTF
TRBJ2-1 | . | . | TRBV19 | TGTGCCAGTAAGCGGTCCTCCAACCACAATGAGCAGTTCTTC | CASKRSSNHNEQFF
TRBJ2-7 | few | . | TRBV7-2 | TGTGCCAGCAGCTTAATGGGCCCCTCATTCGGGCAGTACTTC | CASSLMGPSFGQYF
TRBJ2-3 | . | . | TRBV5-1 | TGCGCCAGCAGCGCTCAGCTTAGCACAGATACGCAGTATTTT | CASSAQLSTDTQYF
TRBJ2-2 | . | . | TRBV15 | TGTGCCACCAGCAGAGATACAGGGTCCGGGGAGCTGTTTTTT | CATSRDTGSGELFF
TRBJ1-1 | . | . | TRBV5-4 | TGTGCCAGCAGCTTTGGCCAGAGGGACACTGAAGCTTTCTTT | CASSFGQRDTEAFF
TRBJ2-1 | . | TRBD2 | TRBV6-6 | TGTGCCAGCAGAACCCTAGCGGGAGGGGATGAGCAGTTCTTC | CASRTLAGGDEQFF
TRBJ1-1 | . | . | TRBV28 | TGTGCCAGCAGTTTTGAGGGGAGCGCTGAAGCTTTCTTT | CASSFEGSAEAFF
TRBJ2-1 | once | TRBD2 | TRBV5-1 | TGCGCCAGCAGCTTGGATATACTAGCGGGAGTGAATGAGCAGTTCTTC | CASSLDILAGVNEQFF
TRBJ1-1 | . | . | TRBV7-8 | TGTGCCAGCAGCTTCCCACTAGGGGGATCCACTGAAGCTTTCTTT | CASSFPLGGSTEAFF
TRBJ2-3 | . | TRBD1 | TRBV9 | TGTGCCAGCACCCCTACAGGGGCAGTAACAGATACGCAGTATTTT | CASTPTGAVTDTQYF
TRBJ1-1 | . | . | TRBV7-9 | TGTGCCAGCAGCTTACTCGGGACCGACAACCCTGAAGCTTTCTTT | CASSLLGTDNPEAFF
TRBJ1-2 | . | TRBD1 | TRBV27 | TGTGCCAGCAGTCCCGAGAGGCAGGGGGCGTATGGCTACACCTTC | CASSPERQGAYGYTF
TRBJ2-7 | . | TRBD1 | TRBV7-2 | TGTGCCAGCAGCTTACCCCCAGGGGGCTTGTCCTACGAGCAGTACTTC | CASSLPPGGLSYEQYF
TRBJ2-2 | . | . | TRBV28 | TGTGCCAGCAGTTTACCTACGGGGACCGGGGAGCTGTTTTTT | CASSLPTGTGELFF
TRBJ2-2 | . | . | TRBV7-2 | TGTGCCAGCAGCTCTACACAGAGAACCGGGGAGCTGTTTTTT | CASSSTQRTGELFF
TRBJ1-1 | . | . | TRBV7-2 | TGTGCCAGCAGCTCCTATCTTTGGCAGCCGTTTGAAGCTTTCTTT | CASSSYLWQPFEAFF
TRBJ2-7 | . | . | TRBV10-2 | TGCGCCAGCAGCCTGACCGAGTACGAGCAGTACTTC | CASSLTEYEQYF
TRBJ1-3 | few | . | TRBV5-1 | TGCGCCAGCAGCTTAGGGGTGGCTGGAAACACCATATATTTT | CASSLGVAGNTIYF
TRBJ1-1 | . | . | TRBV29-1 | TGCAGCGGCCTGGACCGGACGAACACTGAAGCTTTCTTT | CSGLDRTNTEAFF
TRBJ2-7 | . | . | TRBV11-1 | TGTGCCAGCAGTCCGGCAGGGCCCTCTAATGAGCAGTACTTC | CASSPAGPSNEQYF